What follows are 24 T cell receptor beta chains derived from one specimen sequenced in a study of memory B cells and T cells in multiple sclerosis (dated by TCRdb to the late 2010s). Library preparation used the immunoSEQ multiplex PCR assay. Drawn from immuneACCESS, this table holds only the in-frame rearrangements with V and J called that TCRdb kept. Clones are partly lost; checked studies trace under half to an unresolved V gene and leave the rest unexplained. The sample has some 49,000 clones on record, roughly 80% of them singletons. The ten largest clones take up 1.1% of the sample. After stimulus-free culture of CFSE-labeled PBMCs, the autoproliferating (CFSEdim) and non-proliferating (CFSEhi) T cell fractions were sequenced separately. In total, some 5x10^7 CFSE-labeled PBMCs were cultured without stimulus for 7 days, after which replicate wells were pooled. Their antigens are not known.

Source material: PBMCs from blood kept in culture. All receptors come from a human donor with multiple sclerosis.

The chain joins TRBV7-2 to TRBJ2-6; D is ambiguous. This CDR3 has 13 residues. CDR1 and CDR2 from the germline V gene are SGHTA and FQGNSA. V gave up 3 bases and J gave up 3 bases, with 3 bases separating them. CDR3 loop: CASSFYGANVLTF. The CDR3 region has the DNA TGTGCCAGCAGCTTCTATGGGGCCAACGTCCTGACTTTC. Full variable domain (remainder filled in from reference TRBV7-2 and TRBJ2-6): GAGVSQSPSNKVTEKGKDVELRCDPISGHTALYWYRQSLGQGLEFLIYFQGNSAPDKSGLPSDRFSAERTGGSVSTLTIQRTQQEDSAVYLCASSFYGANVLTFGAGSRLTVL.

The sample holds one count of this clone. The chain employs TRBV5-6 and TRBJ1-5; no clear D. The CDR3 sequence is 14 residues long. Per the germline V gene, CDR1 is SGHDT and CDR2 is YYEEEE. V lost 3 bases and J 7 bases, leaving 14 bases between the germline ends. CDR3 region: CASSSKGTTQPQHF. CDR3 sequence (DNA): TGTGCCAGCAGCTCAAAGGGTACGACGCAGCCCCAGCATTTT. The variable domain in full, with the rest retrieved from reference TRBV5-6 and TRBJ1-5, is DAGVTQSPTHLIKTRGQQVTLRCSPKSGHDTVSWYQQALGQGPQFIFQYYEEEERQRGNFPDRFSGHQFPNYSSELNVNALLLGDSALYLCASSSKGTTQPQHFGDGTRLSIL.

This chain uses TRBV4-3 with TRBJ1-2; 7 bases are shared with TRBD1. Germline V gives CDR1 LGHNA, CDR2 YSLEER. The CDR3 extends over 13 amino acids. V trimming: 5 bases; J trimming: 3 bases; junction bases outside the gene matches: 3. The CDR3 nucleotides are TGCGCCAGCAGCGAGGGGGCGGACTATGGCTACACCTTC. Translation gives CASSEGADYGYTF.

The chain links TRBV6-1 to TRBJ1-1; D is unclear. Germline V gene data show CDR1 as MNHNS and CDR2 as SASEGT. V gave up 9 bases and J gave up 4 bases, with 18 bases separating them. This CDR3 has 14 residues. As DNA, the CDR3 is TGTGCCAGTCTTTCTTGGCCGGGCCCCACTGAAGCTTTCTTT. This codes for CASLSWPGPTEAFF.

The chain links TRBV9 to TRBJ2-5; D gene uncertain. This CDR3 is 11 amino acids long. Between the trimmed V and J ends, which lost 5 bases and 3 bases, there was a span of 5 bases. Germline CDR1 SGDLS, CDR2 YYNGEE. CDR3 bases: TGTGCCAGCAGTAGGGAAGAGACCCAGTACTTC. Protein: CASSREETQYF.

This chain links TRBV14 with TRBJ1-1; a weak D match, TRBD1 (6 bases). V was clipped by 4 bases and J by 2 bases, with 17 bases between them. The germline V gene encodes CDR1 SGHDN and CDR2 FVKESK. The CDR3 length is 16 residues. The CDR3 coding sequence is TGTGCCAGCAGCCCCTACCGCACAGGGTTAAACACTGAAGCTTTCTTT. Its translation is CASSPYRTGLNTEAFF.

This chain connects TRBV6-5 to TRBJ2-4, with D hard to call. Germline CDR1 MNHEY, CDR2 SVGAGI. The CDR3 contains 15 residues. Trimming cost V 0 bases and J 0 bases, with 6 bases left between them. The CDR3 DNA reads TGTGCCAGCAGTTACTCCTTCCAAGCCAAAAACATTCAGTACTTC. Translated: CASSYSFQAKNIQYF.

V is TRBV30 and J is TRBJ2-5; the match to TRBD1 covers 8 bases. Germline trimming cut 0 bases from V and 3 bases from J; bases unmatched to any gene: 6. CDR3 length equals 15 residues. Germline loops: CDR1 GTSNPN, CDR2 SVGIG (reference sequence). The chain's CDR3 is CAWSVLPGGKETQYF. The CDR3 DNA reads TGTGCCTGGAGTGTACTCCCAGGGGGCAAAGAGACCCAGTACTTC. The variable domain in full, with the rest retrieved from reference TRBV30 and TRBJ2-5, is SQTIHQWPATLVQPVGSPLSLECTVEGTSNPNLYWYRQAAGRGLQLLFYSVGIGQISSEVPQNLSASRPQDRQFILSSKKLLLSDSGFYLCAWSVLPGGKETQYFGPGTRLLVL.

This clone was observed a handful of times. CDR3 loop: CASSLAQGTNYGYTF. DNA for the CDR3: TGTGCCAGCAGCTTAGCGCAGGGGACGAACTATGGCTACACCTTC. The genes are TRBV11-2 and TRBJ1-2, with TRBD1 as a possible D gene (6 bases). This CDR3 has 15 residues. V lost 1 base to trimming and J lost 2 bases, with 11 bases between them. CDR1 and CDR2 from the germline V gene are SGHAT and FQNNGV.

Here the CDR3 DNA reads TGTGCCTGGAGTGCGGGCGCGGGCACTGAAGCTTTCTTT. As protein: CAWSAGAGTEAFF. The chain recombines TRBV30 with TRBJ1-1; D is uncertain. Looked up from germline, CDR1 is GTSNPN and CDR2 is SVGIG (reference sequence). V was shortened by 1 base and J by 4 bases, with 10 bases between the two germline ends. The CDR3 extends over 13 amino acids. The full variable domain, its missing parts supplied by reference TRBV30 and TRBJ1-1, is SQTIHQWPATLVQPVGSPLSLECTVEGTSNPNLYWYRQAAGRGLQLLFYSVGIGQISSEVPQNLSASRPQDRQFILSSKKLLLSDSGFYLCAWSAGAGTEAFFGQGTRLTVV.

This clone was seen just once. The rearrangement uses TRBV13 and TRBJ1-1; 7 bases are shared with TRBD1. CDR3 size: 16 residues. Germline CDR1 is PRHDT and CDR2 is FYEKMQ (reference sequence). V was clipped by 5 bases and J by 0 bases; unmatched bases: 9. The CDR3 here is CASSQGQLVMNTEAFF. CDR3 nucleotide sequence: TGTGCCAGCAGCCAGGGACAGCTAGTTATGAACACTGAAGCTTTCTTT.

This clone showed up just a few times. The chain has TRBV19 and TRBJ1-2, with D uncertain. This CDR3 has 13 amino acids. V gave up 6 bases and J gave up 2 bases, with 10 bases separating them. Germline CDR1 is LNHDA and CDR2 is SQIVND (reference sequence). CDR3 protein: CASSLEVNYGYTF. In nucleotides, the CDR3 is TGTGCCAGTAGCCTAGAAGTCAACTATGGCTACACCTTC.

This sequence joins TRBV5-4 and TRBJ2-1, with 9 bases aligning to TRBD2. The CDR3 sequence is 16 residues long. The V segment lost 5 bases and the J segment 10 bases; nucleotides outside the gene matches: 16. Germline V gives CDR1 SGHNT, CDR2 YYREEE (reference sequence). CDR3 DNA: TGTGCCAGCAGGTTGAGAGCGGGGGGACGTGTGGAAGAGCAGTTCTTC. Its translation: CASRLRAGGRVEEQFF. The whole variable domain, filled in from reference TRBV5-4 and TRBJ2-1, reads ETGVTQSPTHLIKTRGQQVTLRCSSQSGHNTVSWYQQALGQGPQFIFQYYREEENGRGNFPPRFSGLQFPNYSSELNVNALELDDSALYLCASRLRAGGRVEEQFFGPGTRLTVL.

V gene TRBV6-5 combines with J gene TRBJ2-7; TRBD1 matches 7 bases. The V and J ends lost 2 bases and 0 bases, in that order; junction bases with no gene match: 7. CDR1 and CDR2 from the germline V gene are MNHEY and SVGAGI. The CDR3 extends over 16 amino acids. DNA of the CDR3: TGTGCCAGCAGTTACCGTCAGACAGGGTACTCCTACGAGCAGTACTTC. Protein sequence: CASSYRQTGYSYEQYF.

This clone was seen only a few times. The V gene is TRBV10-2, the J gene TRBJ1-2; possibly TRBD1 for D (5 bases). The V and J ends lost 6 bases and 6 bases respectively, with 17 bases between them. CDR1 and CDR2 from the germline V gene are WSHSY and SAAADI. The CDR3 length is 14 residues. CDR3 loop: CASSGGDGFDGYTF. The CDR3 nucleotides read TGCGCCAGCAGCGGGGGGGACGGCTTTGATGGCTACACCTTC.

The rearrangement uses TRBV5-1 and TRBJ1-6; 7 bases line up with TRBD1. The CDR3 loop spans 16 amino acids. The V gene's germline CDR1 is SGHRS and CDR2 YFSETQ. With 3 bases clipped from V and 1 base from J, the junction kept 4 bases outside the gene matches. CDR3 sequence reads: CASSSEGASYNSPLHF. Written as DNA, the CDR3 is TGCGCCAGCAGCTCGGAGGGGGCTTCCTATAATTCACCCCTCCACTTT.

This chain uses TRBV19 with TRBJ1-5, with D perhaps TRBD1 (5 bases). Germline-derived CDR1 and CDR2 are LNHDA and SQIVND (reference sequence). V gave up 6 bases and J gave up 6 bases, with 15 bases separating them. The CDR3 is made up of 14 amino acids. The CDR3 spells CASSKGVGGQPQHF. The CDR3 region has the DNA TGTGCCAGTAGCAAGGGAGTTGGGGGTCAGCCCCAGCATTTT.

The chain has TRBV5-1 and TRBJ2-7; TRBD2 matches 9 bases. CDR1 and CDR2 (germline): SGHRS, YFSETQ. The CDR3 totals 14 residues. The trim removed 4 bases at V and 2 bases at J, leaving 4 bases unmatched. The CDR3 protein is CASSVSGGPYEQYF. CDR3 bases: TGCGCCAGCAGCGTTAGCGGGGGCCCCTACGAGCAGTACTTC.

The chain is built from TRBV7-2 and TRBJ2-6; the D call may be TRBD1 or TRBD2 (5 bases each). Trimming cost V 1 base and J 0 bases, with 16 bases left between them. CDR3 length: 19 amino acids. The germline gives CDR1 SGHTA, CDR2 FQGNSA. The CDR3 reads CASSLELTGTHSGANVLTF. As DNA, the CDR3 is TGTGCCAGCAGCTTAGAGTTGACGGGGACCCACTCTGGGGCCAACGTCCTGACTTTC.

The chain links TRBV19 to TRBJ2-1; D not resolved. The germline V gene has CDR1 LNHDA and CDR2 SQIVND (reference sequence). CDR3 length equals 14 residues. The V end was cut by 4 bases, the J end by 0 bases, with 7 bases between. This CDR3 is CASSSHPSYNEQFF. The CDR3 bases are TGTGCCAGTAGTAGCCACCCCTCCTACAATGAGCAGTTCTTC.

This rearrangement joins TRBV7-2 to TRBJ1-3; D may be TRBD1 (5 bases). In germline, CDR1 is SGHTA, CDR2 FQGNSA. This CDR3 region has 17 residues. Between the trimmed V and J ends, which lost 2 bases and 0 bases, there was a span of 14 bases. The CDR3 loop reads CASSLRGSASSGNTIYF. CDR3 in DNA: TGTGCCAGCAGCTTAAGGGGCAGCGCTAGCTCTGGAAACACCATATATTTT.

V gene TRBV2 combines with J gene TRBJ2-5, with D tentatively TRBD1 (5 bases). Germline CDR1 and CDR2: SNHLY and FYNNEI. The V gene lost 5 bases and the J gene lost 3 bases, with 7 bases spanning the gap. The CDR3 consists of 12 residues. This CDR3 reads CASSRQKETQYF. The CDR3 nucleotides read TGTGCCAGCAGTCGACAGAAAGAGACCCAGTACTTC.

The V gene is TRBV28, the J gene TRBJ1-4; D is undetermined. CDR3 length: 16 residues. The ends were cut back, 5 bases at V and 5 bases at J, with 18 bases in the middle. In germline, CDR1 is MDHEN, CDR2 SYDVKM. Here the CDR3 reads CASSLRSGIRNEKLFF. The CDR3 DNA reads as TGTGCCAGCAGTCTAAGGTCTGGGATAAGGAATGAAAAACTGTTTTTT.

This clone was seen a handful of times. This chain links TRBV2 with TRBJ1-5; unclear D gene. This CDR3 has 13 amino acids. The germline V and J ends were trimmed by 3 bases and 5 bases, with 8 bases remaining between them. Germline lookup yields CDR1 SNHLY and CDR2 FYNNEI. CDR3 DNA: TGTGCCAGCAGTGAGAAGATAGATCAGCCCCAGCATTTT. It encodes CASSEKIDQPQHF.